Listed below are T cell receptor beta chains from one sample, sequenced in a study of CD8+ T cells in alopecia areata. Method: immunoSEQ multiplex PCR; TCRdb's copy keeps in-frame clones and lacks some. The sample holds 150,000 to 190,000 clones; about 53% are singletons and the top ten take roughly 19%. The sequencing here drew on CD8+ T cells sorted from blood, taken at week 0. Source of these receptors: a human donor with alopecia areata. CDR3s include the opening cysteine and the closing phenylalanine or tryptophan. D genes are given only for firm matches. Clone size is stated in some rows and not others, as once, few, many or a class when expanded.

J gene	clone size	D gene	V gene	CDR3 DNA	CDR3 protein
TRBJ2-5	NA	TRBD1	TRBV29-1	TGCAGCGTGGACGGGACAGGGTCCCATCAAGAGACCCAGTACTTC	CSVDGTGSHQETQYF
TRBJ2-7	few	NA	TRBV27	TGTGCCAGCAGTGGGTCCTCCTACGAACAGTACTTC	CASSGSSYEQYF
TRBJ2-3	NA	NA	TRBV27	TGTGCCAGCAGTGGGAGCGCTAGCACAGATACGCAGTATTTT	CASSGSASTDTQYF
TRBJ1-6	NA	NA	TRBV7-8	TGTGCCAGCAGCTTACTAGTCTTCGCGGGGCTTCACTATAATTCACCCCTCCACTTT	CASSLLVFAGLHYNSPLHF
TRBJ1-6	NA	NA	TRBV13	TGTGCCAGCAGCTCTCGGGTCTACAATTCACCCCTCCACTTT	CASSSRVYNSPLHF
TRBJ1-2	once	TRBD1	TRBV5-6	TGTGCCAGCAGCATCGACAGGGACTATGGCTACACCTTC	CASSIDRDYGYTF
TRBJ2-4	NA	NA	TRBV7-9	TGTGCCAGCAGCTTAGGTAGGGGACCGGACATTCAGTACTTC	CASSLGRGPDIQYF
TRBJ1-2	NA	TRBD1	TRBV7-9	TGTGCCAGCAGCTTGGCGGACAGGTGGGAGGGCTACACCTTC	CASSLADRWEGYTF
TRBJ2-7	few	TRBD2	TRBV11-2	TGTGCCAGCAGCTTAGACCGCGGGGGCTACGAGCAGTACTTC	CASSLDRGGYEQYF
TRBJ2-2	NA	NA	TRBV7-9	TGTGCCAGCAGCCGAAACAGGGCCGGGGAGCTGTTTTTT	CASSRNRAGELFF
TRBJ2-7	NA	NA	TRBV7-6	TGTGCCAGCAGCTTAGCGCTCGGGTACGAGCAGTACTTC	CASSLALGYEQYF
TRBJ1-1	NA	NA	TRBV29-1	TGCAGCGTTCCCCCGGACTCCCAAGCTGAAGCTTTCTTT	CSVPPDSQAEAFF
TRBJ1-2	few	NA	TRBV27	TGTGCCAGCAGTTTATCCGGGGTAGAGGGCTACACCTTC	CASSLSGVEGYTF
TRBJ2-7	once	TRBD1	TRBV4-3	TGCGCCAGCAGCCAAGCTACAGGGGCCTACGAGCAGTACTTC	CASSQATGAYEQYF
TRBJ2-4	NA	NA	TRBV14	TGTGCCAGCAGCCAAGTTGGGGAAGGGGCCAAAAACATTCAGTACTTC	CASSQVGEGAKNIQYF
TRBJ2-1	few	NA	TRBV30	TGTGCCTGGAATTGGGGGGGCGTCGCCAATGAGCAGTTCTTC	CAWNWGGVANEQFF
TRBJ1-2	few	NA	TRBV15	TGTGCCACCAGCAGAGATGGAGGGGACGGCTACACCTTC	CATSRDGGDGYTF
TRBJ1-1	few	TRBD1	TRBV30	TGTGCCTGGAGTGTTACAGGGGACGAAGCTTTCTTT	CAWSVTGDEAFF
TRBJ1-2	NA	NA	TRBV30	TGTGCCTGGGCAGTAGATGGCTACACCTTC	CAWAVDGYTF
TRBJ2-7	NA	NA	TRBV13	TGTGCCAGCAGCTCACGGGACAATTACCACGAGCAGTACTTC	CASSSRDNYHEQYF
TRBJ2-2	few	TRBD2	TRBV5-6	TGTGCCAGCAGCTTGTTGACTAGCGTAGACACCGGGGAGCTGTTTTTT	CASSLLTSVDTGELFF
TRBJ2-3	NA	NA	TRBV4-3	TGCGCCAGCAGCCAAGACGCGCGGGGAGGCACAGATACGCAGTATTTT	CASSQDARGGTDTQYF
TRBJ2-5	NA	TRBD2	TRBV2	TGTGCCAGCAGTTTCCGGACTAGCGGGGGGAACCAAGAGACCCAGTACTTC	CASSFRTSGGNQETQYF
TRBJ1-1	NA	NA	TRBV9	TGTGCCAGCAGCGTAGGTCGGGAGAACACTGAAGCTTTCTTT	CASSVGRENTEAFF
TRBJ2-5	NA	NA	TRBV4-3	TGCGCCAGCAGCCAAATGACAGGAGAAGAGACCCAGTACTTC	CASSQMTGEETQYF
TRBJ1-6	NA	NA	TRBV7-8	TGTGCCAGCGCATACAGGGACCAGAATTCACCCCTCCACTTT	CASAYRDQNSPLHF
TRBJ1-4	NA	NA	TRBV4-3	TGCGCCAGCAGCCAAGGATGGCAGGGGCTTTCAAATGAAAAACTGTTTTTT	CASSQGWQGLSNEKLFF
TRBJ2-7	NA	NA	TRBV7-9	TGTGCCAGCAGCCCAGGGGACATTACCTACGAGCAGTACTTC	CASSPGDITYEQYF
TRBJ2-3	NA	TRBD1	TRBV5-1	TGCGCCAGCAGCCCCTACCCGGGACAGGGGGGCGATACGCAGTATTTT	CASSPYPGQGGDTQYF
TRBJ1-2	NA	NA	TRBV20-1	TGCAGTGCTAAGGGAGTAGGTGGCTACACCTTC	CSAKGVGGYTF
TRBJ1-2	NA	NA	TRBV12-5	TGTGCTAGTGGTCTGAACGACAACTATGGCTACACCTTC	CASGLNDNYGYTF
TRBJ2-7	NA	NA	TRBV29-1	TGCAGCGTCGAATCGCGAAACGAGCAGTACTTC	CSVESRNEQYF
TRBJ1-4	NA	NA	TRBV30	TGTGCCTGCTTGGAACTGTTTTTT	CACLELFF
TRBJ2-7	NA	TRBD1	TRBV27	TGTGCCAGCAGTAATTCACTGGGACAGGCAATCTACGAGCAGTACTTC	CASSNSLGQAIYEQYF
TRBJ1-6	few	TRBD1	TRBV6-6	TGTGCCAGCAGTCCCGACAGGGAGTGGTCACCCCTCCACTTT	CASSPDREWSPLHF